Following are 17 T cell receptor beta chains from one sample sequenced in a study of healthy donors' naive CD4 and CD8 T cells. Starting from around 500 ng of total RNA, TCR libraries were made with linear amplification. TCRdb re-called the reads through MiXCR, storing one row per CDR3 protein. The data show approximately 180,000 distinct CDR3 sequences, around 74% seen once. Sequencing was done on a sample of naive CD4+ and CD8+ T cells sorted from blood, pooled from several donors. The source of these receptors is a pool of human donors in good health; the sample pools cells from several healthy donors.

The chain is built from TRBV30 and TRBJ2-1; no reliable D call. The CDR3 covers 11 residues. Trimming shortened V by 1 base and J by 6 bases, and 4 bases separated the two germline ends. Germline V gene data show CDR1 as GTSNPN and CDR2 as SVGIG (reference sequence). The chain's CDR3 is CAWSAVNEQFF. The CDR3 DNA sequence: TGTGCCTGGAGTGCCGTCAATGAGCAGTTCTTC.

The V gene is TRBV18, the J gene TRBJ2-5, with D possibly being TRBD1 (6 bases). Per germline, CDR1 KGHSH and CDR2 LQKENI. Trimming took 2 bases from V and 5 from J, leaving 12 bases between them. The CDR3 contains 14 residues. The DNA of the CDR3 is TGTGCCAGCTCACCAGGGGACACAGGGGAGACCCAGTACTTC. It specifies CASSPGDTGETQYF.

This chain connects TRBV12-3 or TRBV12-4 to TRBJ2-3, with 10 nucleotides matching TRBD2. The CDR3 length is 18 residues. V lost 5 bases, J lost 2 bases, and 13 bases stayed unmatched. For the CDR3, the DNA is TGTGCCAGCAGTCAAGCCGGGACTAGCGCCTACTACACAGATACGCAGTATTTT. Translated: CASSQAGTSAYYTDTQYF.

Of note for this clonotype: At one boundary the junction diverges from the germline segment, which might be a read error. The rearrangement joins TRBV28 to TRBJ2-7; perhaps TRBD2 as D (5 bases). CDR1 and CDR2 from the germline V gene are MDHEN and SYDVKM. The CDR3 runs 14 residues. CDR3 loop: CASSLSGVRSELYF. The CDR3 DNA reads as TGTGCCAGCAGTTTGAGCGGAGTGAGATCGGAGCTGTACTTC. Filled out from reference TRBV28 and TRBJ2-7, the complete variable domain reads DVKVTQSSRYLVKRTGEKVFLECVQDMDHENMFWYRQDPGLGLRLIYFSYDVKMKEKGDIPEGYSVSREKKERFSLILESASTNQTSMYLCASSLSGVRSELYFGPGTRLTVT.

The chain is built from TRBV5-1 and TRBJ2-1; 7 bases line up with TRBD1. V lost 0 bases, J lost 4 bases, and 7 bases stayed unmatched. Germline loops: CDR1 SGHRS, CDR2 YFSETQ. This CDR3 comprises 16 residues. CDR3 sequence (DNA): TGCGCCAGCAGCTTGGGGCGGACAGGTGGTTACAATGAGCAGTTCTTC. It is translated as CASSLGRTGGYNEQFF.

This clonotype was seen only once. The rearrangement uses TRBV27 and TRBJ2-5; 9 nucleotides align to TRBD2. CDR1 and CDR2 from the germline V gene are MNHEY and SMNVEV (reference sequence). This CDR3 contains 12 residues. Trimming removed 10 bases from V and 4 bases from J; junction bases left unmatched: 4. The CDR3 reads CAIQTSGETQYF. The CDR3 coding sequence is TGTGCCATCCAGACTAGCGGAGAGACCCAGTACTTC.

This clonotype was observed a few times. The chain recombines TRBV19 with TRBJ2-5; 13 nucleotides match TRBD2. The CDR3 consists of 18 residues. V lost 2 bases, J lost 1 base, and 7 bases stayed unmatched. Germline CDR1 is LNHDA and CDR2 is SQIVND (reference sequence). CDR3 in amino acids: CASSITGLAGSPQETQYF. CDR3 bases: TGTGCCAGTAGTATAACGGGACTAGCGGGAAGTCCCCAAGAGACCCAGTACTTC.

This clonotype was detected only a few times. This sequence joins TRBV6-6 and TRBJ1-5, with TRBD1 matching 10 bases. With 0 bases clipped from V and 2 bases from J, the junction kept 4 bases outside the gene matches. CDR3 size: 17 residues. CDR1 MNHNY and CDR2 SVGAGI come from the germline V gene (reference sequence). Here the CDR3 reads CASSYSQTGGGNQPQHF. CDR3 DNA sequence: TGTGCCAGCAGTTACTCCCAGACAGGGGGCGGCAATCAGCCCCAGCATTTT.

The rearrangement links TRBV5-1 to TRBJ2-3; TRBD2 agrees at 14 bases. This CDR3 comprises 18 residues. Germline V lookup: CDR1 SGHRS, CDR2 YFSETQ. With 3 bases clipped from V and 2 bases from J, the junction kept 8 bases outside the gene matches. The CDR3 sequence is CASSSGLAGGGSTDTQYF. The CDR3 DNA follows: TGCGCCAGCAGCTCCGGACTAGCGGGGGGAGGATCCACAGATACGCAGTATTTT.

This chain uses TRBV19 with TRBJ2-3; D might be TRBD2 (6 bases). Germline loops: CDR1 LNHDA, CDR2 SQIVND (reference sequence). The CDR3 covers 17 residues. Deletions cut 5 bases from V and 0 bases from J, with 18 bases between. CDR3 sequence: CASSDSRDSFSTDTQYF. In DNA, the CDR3 is TGTGCCAGTAGTGACAGCCGGGACTCCTTTAGCACAGATACGCAGTATTTT.

V usage is TRBV5-5 and J usage is TRBJ1-3, with unresolved D. The CDR3 extends over 13 amino acids. Germline CDR1 reads SGHKS; CDR2 reads YYEKEE (reference sequence). V lost 4 bases and J lost 3, with 8 bases in between. The CDR3 DNA sequence: TGTGCCAGCAGCCCCCGGGTTGGAAACACCATATATTTT. Amino acid sequence: CASSPRVGNTIYF.

In this sample, this clonotype turned up once. The chain links TRBV30 to TRBJ2-5, with D perhaps being TRBD1 or TRBD2 (5 bases each). Per the germline V gene, CDR1 is GTSNPN and CDR2 is SVGIG (reference sequence). The V end was cut by 1 base, the J end by 0 bases, with 15 bases between. The CDR3 is made up of 16 amino acids. CDR3 protein: CAWSGVGRGYQETQYF. The CDR3 coding sequence is TGTGCCTGGAGTGGTGTGGGGCGAGGGTACCAAGAGACCCAGTACTTC.

In its sample, this clonotype was seen a few times. This rearrangement joins TRBV11-1 to TRBJ2-5, with 8 positions matching TRBD1. The CDR3 covers 16 residues. V lost 5 bases to trimming and J lost 1 base; unmatched junction nucleotides: 9. Per germline, CDR1 SGHAT and CDR2 FQDESV (reference sequence). CDR3 sequence: CASSSPNRGSQETQYF. In DNA, the CDR3 is TGTGCCAGCAGCAGCCCCAACAGGGGGTCCCAAGAGACCCAGTACTTC.

This clonotype was detected a few times. V usage is TRBV19 and J usage is TRBJ1-5, with D unresolved. The CDR3 runs 14 residues. V was clipped by 3 bases and J by 0 bases, with 6 bases between them. CDR1 is LNHDA and CDR2 is SQIVND in the germline V gene (reference sequence). The CDR3 nucleotides are TGTGCCAGTAGTATTGTTAATAGCAATCAGCCCCAGCATTTT. Its translation is CASSIVNSNQPQHF.

This clonotype came up once. The chain has TRBV5-1 and TRBJ1-2; 8 nucleotides line up with TRBD1. The CDR3 consists of 16 residues. Germline-derived CDR1 and CDR2 are SGHRS and YFSETQ. Losses at the gene ends were 0 bases for V and 2 bases for J; bases not matched to a gene: 6. CDR3 sequence (DNA): TGCGCCAGCAGCTTGGACGGGACAGGAGCCAACTATGGCTACACCTTC. Translation gives CASSLDGTGANYGYTF.

This chain uses TRBV18 with TRBJ2-3; tentatively, D is TRBD1 (5 bases). The length of the CDR3 is 13 residues. V was cut by 6 bases and J by 4 bases, with 11 bases left in between. CDR1 is KGHSH and CDR2 is LQKENI in the germline V gene. Written as DNA, the CDR3 is TGTGCCAGCTCGCCGCCAGGGCCAGATACGCAGTATTTT. Protein: CASSPPGPDTQYF.

The V and J genes are TRBV27 and TRBJ2-5; D may be TRBD2 (6 bases). Per germline, CDR1 MNHEY and CDR2 SMNVEV (reference sequence). The CDR3 contains 14 residues. V gave up 2 bases and J gave up 4 bases, with 11 bases separating them. Here the CDR3 reads CASSLSMGGETQYF. Written as DNA, the CDR3 is TGTGCCAGCAGTTTAAGCATGGGGGGAGAGACCCAGTACTTC.